This T cell receptor (beta chain) originates from a study of CD8 T cells in Susac syndrome. Overall study context: Clinically active disease was present in six of the sequenced Susac syndrome patients. About 8 of these patients were in remission. When their blood was taken, the Susac syndrome patients had either not yet had any therapy, were taking corticosteroids, or were taking intravenous immunoglobulin alone. General observations from the study: Across the total CD8+ repertoires, sixteen Susac-specific public clones were detected, and across the CD8+ TEMRA repertoires, several such clones were detected.

Deletions cut 2 bases from V and 1 base from J, with 11 bases between. Germline V gene data show CDR1 as PRHDT and CDR2 as FYEKMQ (reference sequence). CDR3 length: 15 residues. RNA totalling roughly 0.45 to 1 ug underwent reverse transcription with random hexamers. The amplification used immunoSEQ multiplex PCR on TCR beta CDR3; it spanned 54 Vbeta and 13 Jbeta. TCRdb ran MiXCR on the immunoSEQ multiplex PCR reads and lists one entry per CDR3 protein. The profile shows some 58,000 distinct CDR3 sequences, 95% of them singletons. On this clonotype: No antigen is known for it.

The TCR comes from a human donor with Susac syndrome. The rearrangement joins TRBV13 to TRBJ1-1, with D maybe TRBD1 (6 bases). The specimen sequenced was CD8+ T cells from PBMCs. The CDR3 region is CASSLWGAGNTEAFF. The CDR3 coding sequence is TGTGCCAGCAGCTTATGGGGGGCCGGGAACACTGAAGCTTTCTTT.